The present entry profiles one T cell receptor beta chain with its context. The sample belongs to a study of blood T cell repertoires in COVID-19. Overall study context: The analysed material was cDNA or gDNA that came from T cells, B-cell-depleted T cells, or PBMCs.

Recovered Cohort 3 donors showed two negative PCRs, clearance, or symptom resolution. This table comes from immunoSEQ multiplex PCR, and its TCRdb copy is limited to in-frame clones, with some not included. This table has 150,000 or so clones, approximately 80% appearing once. Germline-derived CDR1 and CDR2 are MGHRA and YSYEKL. The V segment lost 3 bases and the J segment 8 bases; nucleotides outside the gene matches: 10. The CDR3 covers 16 residues. The specimen sequenced was PBMCs or T cells enriched from blood (not recorded which). The TCR originated in a man between 50 and 59 years old who had recovered from COVID-19. The chain is built from TRBV4-1 and TRBJ1-4, with 9 bases identical to TRBD1. The CDR3 region has the DNA TGCGCCAGCAGCCAGTCCCCGGGACAGGGTGGAGAAAAACTGTTTTTT. This gives the protein CASSQSPGQGGEKLFF.